Listed below are T cell receptor beta chains from one sample, sequenced in a study of shared clonotypes between healthy human individuals. Produced via immunoSEQ multiplex PCR; TCRdb's table is partial and in-frame only. Of about 1.5 million clones detected, approximately 98% appear once; the ten largest clones hold roughly 0.45%. Sequences were obtained from naive CD4+ T cells sorted from blood. These receptors came from a man younger than 40 in good health. CDR3s include the opening cysteine and the closing phenylalanine or tryptophan. The order of the fields is D gene, V gene, J gene, clone size, CDR3 protein, CDR3 DNA. A D gene is named only where the DNA matches it firmly. Clone size is shown for a subset of rows, as once, few, many or a class of expanded clone.

d_gene: TRBD2
v_gene: TRBV2
j_gene: TRBJ2-1
abundance: -
CDR3aa: CASGLLAATYNEQFF
CDR3nt: TGTGCCAGCGGCCTACTAGCGGCGACCTACAATGAGCAGTTCTTC

d_gene: -
v_gene: TRBV30
j_gene: TRBJ1-3
abundance: -
CDR3aa: CAWSLKEFGNTIYF
CDR3nt: TGTGCCTGGAGTTTAAAGGAATTTGGAAACACCATATATTTT

d_gene: -
v_gene: TRBV18
j_gene: TRBJ2-4
abundance: -
CDR3aa: CASSPPGASQNIQYF
CDR3nt: TGTGCCAGCTCACCACCAGGGGCTAGTCAAAACATTCAGTACTTC

d_gene: -
v_gene: TRBV5-1
j_gene: TRBJ2-7
abundance: -
CDR3aa: CASSLQEGNEQYF
CDR3nt: TGCGCCAGCAGCTTGCAGGAGGGCAACGAGCAGTACTTC

d_gene: TRBD1
v_gene: TRBV29-1
j_gene: TRBJ1-1
abundance: -
CDR3aa: CSVGGQLNTEAFF
CDR3nt: TGCAGCGTGGGGGGACAGCTGAACACTGAAGCTTTCTTT

d_gene: TRBD2
v_gene: TRBV5-4
j_gene: TRBJ2-1
abundance: -
CDR3aa: CASSSGLAGVVNEQFF
CDR3nt: TGTGCCAGCAGCTCGGGACTAGCGGGAGTTGTGAATGAGCAGTTCTTC

d_gene: -
v_gene: TRBV4-3
j_gene: TRBJ2-1
abundance: -
CDR3aa: CASSQPAGTSIEQFF
CDR3nt: TGCGCCAGCAGCCAACCAGCCGGGACCTCGATTGAGCAGTTCTTC

d_gene: TRBD1
v_gene: TRBV25-1
j_gene: TRBJ2-2
abundance: -
CDR3aa: CASSTVQGATGELFF
CDR3nt: TGTGCCAGCAGTACGGTACAGGGGGCCACCGGGGAGCTGTTTTTT

d_gene: -
v_gene: TRBV18
j_gene: TRBJ1-1
abundance: -
CDR3aa: CASSPLSWNTEAFF
CDR3nt: TGTGCCAGCTCGCCTCTAAGTTGGAACACTGAAGCTTTCTTT

d_gene: -
v_gene: TRBV18
j_gene: TRBJ2-1
abundance: -
CDR3aa: CASSFQGNEQFF
CDR3nt: TGTGCCAGCTCATTTCAGGGTAATGAGCAGTTCTTC

d_gene: TRBD2
v_gene: TRBV28
j_gene: TRBJ2-7
abundance: -
CDR3aa: CASSIQSGLAGTYEQYF
CDR3nt: TGTGCCAGCAGTATACAATCGGGACTAGCGGGCACCTACGAGCAGTACTTC

d_gene: TRBD2
v_gene: TRBV10-3
j_gene: TRBJ2-5
abundance: -
CDR3aa: CAIRRGLGSLETQYF
CDR3nt: TGTGCCATCAGACGGGGACTAGGGAGTCTGGAGACCCAGTACTTC

d_gene: TRBD1
v_gene: TRBV6-5
j_gene: TRBJ2-7
abundance: -
CDR3aa: CASSNRGLYEQYF
CDR3nt: TGTGCCAGCAGTAACAGGGGGCTCTACGAGCAGTACTTC

d_gene: -
v_gene: TRBV5-1
j_gene: TRBJ2-7
abundance: -
CDR3aa: CASSPQTQGGAHEQYF
CDR3nt: TGCGCCAGCAGCCCACAGACCCAGGGGGGAGCCCACGAGCAGTACTTC

d_gene: -
v_gene: TRBV6-1
j_gene: TRBJ1-5
abundance: -
CDR3aa: CASSERPWQINQPQHF
CDR3nt: TGTGCCAGCAGTGAACGCCCCTGGCAGATCAATCAGCCCCAGCATTTT

d_gene: -
v_gene: TRBV5-5
j_gene: TRBJ2-7
abundance: -
CDR3aa: CASSPRLGRGLDEQYF
CDR3nt: TGTGCCAGCAGCCCGAGGTTAGGCAGGGGCCTTGACGAGCAGTACTTC

d_gene: TRBD2
v_gene: TRBV25-1
j_gene: TRBJ2-3
abundance: -
CDR3aa: CASSVTGGDTQYF
CDR3nt: TGTGCCAGCAGTGTAACCGGGGGGGATACGCAGTATTTT

d_gene: -
v_gene: TRBV5-8
j_gene: TRBJ2-6
abundance: -
CDR3aa: CASSLALSGANVLTF
CDR3nt: TGCGCCAGCAGCCTCGCCCTGTCTGGGGCCAACGTCCTGACTTTC

d_gene: TRBD2
v_gene: TRBV5-4
j_gene: TRBJ2-5
abundance: -
CDR3aa: CASRIGREGAWETQYF
CDR3nt: TGTGCCAGCAGAATTGGGAGGGAGGGTGCTTGGGAGACCCAGTACTTC

d_gene: -
v_gene: TRBV9
j_gene: TRBJ2-7
abundance: -
CDR3aa: CASSVRNGEQYF
CDR3nt: TGTGCCAGCAGCGTACGAAATGGGGAGCAGTACTTC

d_gene: -
v_gene: TRBV20-1
j_gene: TRBJ1-4
abundance: -
CDR3aa: CSVFREKLFF
CDR3nt: TGCAGTGTCTTCCGCGAAAAACTGTTTTTT

d_gene: TRBD2
v_gene: TRBV27
j_gene: TRBJ2-3
abundance: -
CDR3aa: CASSSRTSGRLVPSTDTQYF
CDR3nt: TGTGCCAGCAGTTCTCGGACTAGCGGGAGACTTGTACCTAGCACAGATACGCAGTATTTT

d_gene: -
v_gene: TRBV6-4
j_gene: TRBJ2-2
abundance: -
CDR3aa: CASSEMRNTGELFF
CDR3nt: TGTGCCAGCAGTGAGATGAGGAACACCGGGGAGCTGTTTTTT

d_gene: TRBD1
v_gene: TRBV4-1
j_gene: TRBJ2-7
abundance: -
CDR3aa: CASTLRTGPYEQYF
CDR3nt: TGCGCCAGCACCTTACGGACAGGGCCTTACGAGCAGTACTTC

d_gene: -
v_gene: TRBV14
j_gene: TRBJ2-7
abundance: -
CDR3aa: CASSPQGYEQYF
CDR3nt: TGTGCCAGCAGCCCCCAGGGGTACGAGCAGTACTTC

d_gene: TRBD2
v_gene: TRBV7-6
j_gene: TRBJ2-7
abundance: -
CDR3aa: CASSLASASGSGYEQYF
CDR3nt: TGTGCCAGCAGCTTAGCGTCCGCTAGCGGGAGTGGGTACGAGCAGTACTTC

d_gene: TRBD1
v_gene: TRBV7-6
j_gene: TRBJ2-7
abundance: -
CDR3aa: CASSPRQGKDYEQYF
CDR3nt: TGTGCCAGCAGCCCCCGACAGGGAAAGGACTACGAGCAGTACTTC

d_gene: TRBD1
v_gene: TRBV6-5
j_gene: TRBJ1-2
abundance: -
CDR3aa: CASRQGPTRCTF
CDR3nt: TGTGCCAGCAGACAGGGGCCGACACGGTGCACCTTC

d_gene: -
v_gene: TRBV18
j_gene: TRBJ2-7
abundance: once
CDR3aa: CASSPQPGNYEQYF
CDR3nt: TGTGCCAGCTCACCACAGCCAGGGAACTACGAGCAGTACTTC

d_gene: -
v_gene: TRBV7-2
j_gene: TRBJ2-3
abundance: -
CDR3aa: CASSLVVGTSTDTQYF
CDR3nt: TGTGCCAGCAGCTTAGTAGTGGGGACTAGCACAGATACGCAGTATTTT

d_gene: -
v_gene: TRBV11-1
j_gene: TRBJ2-1
abundance: -
CDR3aa: CASSPLPSGNEQFF
CDR3nt: TGTGCCAGCAGCCCCCTTCCCTCGGGGAATGAGCAGTTCTTC

d_gene: -
v_gene: TRBV7-2
j_gene: TRBJ2-1
abundance: -
CDR3aa: CASSPLTRVLHYNEQFF
CDR3nt: TGTGCCAGCAGCCCGCTAACGCGGGTCCTTCACTACAATGAGCAGTTCTTC

d_gene: TRBD1
v_gene: TRBV4-3
j_gene: TRBJ2-5
abundance: -
CDR3aa: CASSQDWGQGTTQYF
CDR3nt: TGCGCCAGCAGCCAAGATTGGGGACAGGGTACGACCCAGTACTTC

d_gene: TRBD2
v_gene: TRBV27
j_gene: TRBJ2-7
abundance: -
CDR3aa: CASSTLAGLYEQYF
CDR3nt: TGTGCCAGCAGTACCCTAGCGGGACTATACGAGCAGTACTTC

d_gene: -
v_gene: TRBV2
j_gene: TRBJ2-5
abundance: -
CDR3aa: CASNPGSQETQYF
CDR3nt: TGTGCCAGCAACCCGGGCAGTCAAGAGACCCAGTACTTC

d_gene: -
v_gene: TRBV2
j_gene: TRBJ2-5
abundance: -
CDR3aa: CASSEEFGGETQYF
CDR3nt: TGTGCCAGCAGTGAAGAGTTCGGGGGAGAGACCCAGTACTTC

d_gene: -
v_gene: TRBV18
j_gene: TRBJ2-1
abundance: -
CDR3aa: CASSPAADNEQFF
CDR3nt: TGTGCCAGCTCACCGGCAGCAGACAATGAGCAGTTCTTC

d_gene: -
v_gene: TRBV19
j_gene: TRBJ2-3
abundance: -
CDR3aa: CASRWSGPTDTQYF
CDR3nt: TGTGCCAGTAGATGGTCAGGCCCCACAGATACGCAGTATTTT

d_gene: TRBD1
v_gene: TRBV6-1
j_gene: TRBJ1-4
abundance: -
CDR3aa: CASSDGWSGGKLFF
CDR3nt: TGTGCCAGCAGTGATGGATGGTCAGGGGGAAAACTGTTTTTT

d_gene: TRBD1
v_gene: TRBV27
j_gene: TRBJ2-2
abundance: once
CDR3aa: CASSWTGGRNTGELFF
CDR3nt: TGTGCCAGCAGTTGGACAGGGGGACGCAACACCGGGGAGCTGTTTTTT

d_gene: -
v_gene: TRBV7-6
j_gene: TRBJ1-5
abundance: -
CDR3aa: CASSLAAGAWGNQPQHF
CDR3nt: TGTGCCAGCAGCTTAGCTGCCGGGGCTTGGGGCAATCAGCCCCAGCATTTT